This T cell receptor (beta chain) was captured by sequencing in a study of blood T cell repertoires in COVID-19. At the level of the study: The United States, Italy and Spain provided the acute and convalescent COVID-19 samples. PBMCs, B-cell-depleted T cells, or T cells provided the cDNA or gDNA that made up the material.

Per the authors' pipeline: Using reference gene primer amplification, nucleated cell counts were estimated. Sequencing used immunoSEQ multiplex PCR; TCRdb keeps in-frame clones, though not all of them. The DNA was the basis for D and trimming; V, J and clone size are from that table. The sample holds about 150,000 clones; around 91% are singletons and the top ten take around 16%. V lost 2 bases and J lost 8, with 10 bases in between. CDR1 and CDR2 (germline): LGHDT, YNNKEL (reference sequence). The CDR3 loop spans 13 amino acids. Sequenced sample: peripheral blood. The source is a woman aged 40 to 49 with acute or convalescent COVID-19. The gene calls are TRBV3-1 (or the pseudogene TRBV3-2) and TRBJ2-4; D ambiguous. CDR3 protein: CASSQRSSDIQYF. CDR3 DNA sequence: TGTGCCAGCAGCCAACGATCTTCGGACATTCAGTACTTC.